A single T cell receptor beta chain is shown here with its context. V lost 2 bases, J lost 1 base, and 6 bases stayed unmatched. The germline V gene has CDR1 SGHRS and CDR2 YFSETQ. This CDR3 contains 15 residues. The data are from a study of glioma-infiltrating T cells after dendritic cell vaccination. In the study overall: Three intradermal dendritic cell vaccine injections were given every two weeks.

Up to about 2 ug genomic DNA was used for TCRB CDR3 amplification. The PCR used 60 V beta and 13 J beta primers. TCRdb keeps only in-frame clones here, not all; method: immunoSEQ multiplex PCR. Of about 67,000 clones detected, 65% to 90% appear once; the ten largest clones hold 7% to 9.5%. This TCR was recovered from a human donor with glioblastoma. Sequencing was performed on blood, taken before dendritic cell vaccination. The rearrangement uses TRBV5-1 and TRBJ2-7; TRBD1 agrees at 7 bases. This CDR3 reads CASSLPGTESYEQYF. CDR3 bases: TGCGCCAGCAGCTTACCGGGGACAGAGTCCTACGAGCAGTACTTC.